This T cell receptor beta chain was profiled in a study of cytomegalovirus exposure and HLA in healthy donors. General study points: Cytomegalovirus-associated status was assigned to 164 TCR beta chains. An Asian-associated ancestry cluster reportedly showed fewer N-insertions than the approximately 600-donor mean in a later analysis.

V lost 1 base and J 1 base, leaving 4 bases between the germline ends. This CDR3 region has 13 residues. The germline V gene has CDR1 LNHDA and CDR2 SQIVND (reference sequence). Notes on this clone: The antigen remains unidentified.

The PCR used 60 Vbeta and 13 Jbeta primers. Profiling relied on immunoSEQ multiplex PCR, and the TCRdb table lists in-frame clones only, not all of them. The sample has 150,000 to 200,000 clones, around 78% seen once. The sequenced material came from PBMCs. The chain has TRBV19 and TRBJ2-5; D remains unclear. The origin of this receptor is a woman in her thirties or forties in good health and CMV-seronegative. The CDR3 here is CASSIGVQETQYF. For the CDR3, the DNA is TGTGCCAGTAGTATAGGCGTCCAAGAGACCCAGTACTTC.